The rows below give T cell receptor beta chains drawn from one sample of a study of regulatory T cells in long-lasting Graves disease. One entry per CDR3 protein, called by TCRdb with MiXCR from the multiplex PCR reads. Counted here are about 220,000 distinct CDR3 sequences, around 19% occurring once; the ten biggest clones make up roughly 10%. The same specimen was also included in a second study, on T cells in Graves' hyperthyroidism and ophthalmopathy.

This sample comprised peripheral blood mononuclear cells (PBMCs), obtained at new diagnosis, from a patient treated with antithyroid drugs. The receptors derive from a woman aged 25 to 45 with Graves disease. Each CDR3 is given with its conserved first and last residue. A D gene is named only where the DNA matches it firmly. Clone size is not always given. Where it is, it says once, few, many or a class for expanded clones.

V gene	D gene	J gene	clone size	CDR3 protein	CDR3 DNA
TRBV7-6	TRBD2	TRBJ2-5	-	CASSPRLAGETQYF	TGTGCCAGCAGCCCTAGACTAGCGGGGGAGACCCAGTACTTC
TRBV7-9	-	TRBJ1-4	-	CASSLSRGATNEKLSF	TGTGCCAGCAGCTTAAGCCGGGGGGCAACTAATGAAAAACTGTCTTTT
TRBV5-4	TRBD2	TRBJ2-3	many	CASSSPGLASTDTQYF	TGTGCCAGCAGCTCCCCGGGACTAGCGAGCACAGATACGCAGTATTTT
TRBV28	-	TRBJ2-1	many	CASSFIVGGAKLYNEQFF	TGTGCCAGCAGTTTTATCGTGGGGGGGGCAAAACTCTACAATGAGCAGTTCTTC
TRBV11-3	TRBD2	TRBJ2-3	-	CASSSGGVTQYF	TGTGCCAGCAGCTCGGGGGGAGTTACGCAGTATTTT
TRBV6-1	TRBD1	TRBJ1-2	-	CASSVWGTGNYGYTF	TGTGCCAGCAGTGTCTGGGGGACAGGGAACTATGGCTACACCTTC
TRBV6-1	-	TRBJ1-4	many	CASSARGIGEKLFF	TGTGCCAGCAGTGCTCGGGGAATAGGGGAAAAACTGTTTTTT
TRBV6-5	-	TRBJ1-1	many	CASSYVGVGATEAFF	TGTGCCAGCAGTTACGTTGGGGTCGGGGCCACTGAAGCTTTCTTT
TRBV30	-	TRBJ1-1	many	CAWSADSEAFF	TGTGCCTGGAGTGCGGATAGTGAAGCTTTCTTT
TRBV15	-	TRBJ2-3	-	CATSRAEGEVDTQYF	TGTGCCACCAGCAGAGCCGAGGGGGAGGTAGATACGCAGTATTTT
TRBV19	-	TRBJ1-2	many	CASSMPGGENYGYTF	TGTGCCAGTAGTATGCCGGGGGGCGAGAACTATGGCTACACCTTC
TRBV28	TRBD1	TRBJ2-7	many	CASIFGTGGSYEQYF	TGTGCCAGCATCTTCGGGACAGGGGGGTCCTACGAGCAGTACTTC
TRBV6-2/TRBV6-3	-	TRBJ1-5	many	CASRVVDSPNQPQHF	TGTGCCAGCCGGGTCGTGGACAGTCCCAATCAGCCCCAGCATTTT
TRBV20-1	TRBD2	TRBJ2-1	-	CSRLAPGGEQFF	TGCAGTCGACTAGCCCCGGGGGGAGAGCAGTTCTTC
TRBV2	TRBD2	TRBJ2-7	many	CASRGGFSYEQYF	TGTGCCAGCAGGGGAGGGTTTTCCTACGAGCAGTACTTC
TRBV30	-	TRBJ1-1	many	CAWKSGLVSEAFF	TGTGCCTGGAAGTCGGGGCTAGTTTCAGAAGCTTTCTTT
TRBV24-1	-	TRBJ2-3	many	CATSDPTALGTDTQYF	TGTGCCACCAGTGACCCCACCGCGTTGGGGACAGATACGCAGTATTTT
TRBV5-6	TRBD1	TRBJ1-2	few	CASSLGTGGAGIYGYTF	TGTGCCAGCAGCTTGGGAACAGGGGGCGCCGGTATCTATGGCTACACCTTC
TRBV3-1	-	TRBJ1-5	-	CASSQGRDRNQPQHF	TGTGCCAGCAGCCAAGGACGCGACAGGAATCAGCCCCAGCATTTT
TRBV7-9	TRBD1	TRBJ1-2	many	CASSFGTEGYGYTF	TGTGCCAGCAGCTTCGGGACAGAGGGCTATGGCTACACCTTC
TRBV6-1	TRBD1	TRBJ1-2	many	CASSPDRGLGYGYTF	TGTGCCAGCAGCCCGGACAGGGGGCTGGGCTATGGCTACACCTTC
TRBV24-1	-	TRBJ2-7	-	CATSDFSRGRYEQYF	TGTGCCACCAGTGATTTTAGCAGAGGACGGTACGAGCAGTACTTC
TRBV2	-	TRBJ2-1	many	CASSDYSTYYNEQFF	TGTGCCAGCAGTGATTACAGCACCTACTACAATGAGCAGTTCTTC
TRBV12-3/TRBV12-4	-	TRBJ2-5	many	CASSVARQGQTQYF	TGTGCCAGCAGCGTAGCCCGGCAGGGTCAGACCCAGTACTTC